A single sample is the source of the 5 T cell receptor beta chains below, sequenced in a study of T cell repertoires in cytomegalovirus infection. TCRdb reprocessed the reads with MiXCR, giving one entry per CDR3 protein. The table includes around 310,000 distinct CDR3 sequences, under 20% detected once. Sequencing used PBMCs. The source of these receptors is a human donor in good health (CMV status not recorded). Some clones in this sample may be carry-over from other donors' samples.

There are many counts of this clonotype. The CDR3 sequence: CASSLNLGVNEQFF. The CDR3 region has the DNA TGTGCCAGCAGCTTAAACTTGGGCGTCAATGAGCAGTTCTTC. This rearrangement joins TRBV7-2 to TRBJ2-1; no reliable D call. Trimming shortened V by 2 bases and J by 6 bases, and 11 bases separated the two germline ends. Per germline, CDR1 SGHTA and CDR2 FQGNSA. The CDR3 is 14 amino acids.

This clonotype has more than one count but fewer than ten. This chain connects TRBV7-2 to TRBJ1-1; the D is unclear. The V end was cut by 6 bases, the J end by 7 bases, with 15 bases between. The CDR3 is 13 residues long. Per the germline V gene, CDR1 is SGHTA and CDR2 is FQGNSA. CDR3 nucleotides: TGTGCCAGCAGTCTAGAGACGGTTTTTGAAGCTTTCTTT. Encoded protein: CASSLETVFEAFF.

In its sample, this clonotype was seen a few times. The V gene is TRBV27, the J gene TRBJ1-2; TRBD1 aligns across 8 bases. J was trimmed by 6 bases and V by 5 bases; bases with no gene match: 2. CDR3 length: 12 residues. CDR1 is MNHEY and CDR2 is SMNVEV in the germline V gene (reference sequence). CDR3 region: CASSETGDGYTF. The CDR3, as DNA: TGTGCCAGCAGTGAGACAGGGGATGGCTACACCTTC.

This clonotype came up a few times. The chain links TRBV5-6 to TRBJ2-7; 10 bases map to TRBD2. Germline assignment: CDR1 SGHDT and CDR2 YYEEEE. This CDR3 is built from 15 residues. V shed 3 bases and J 3 bases; nucleotides not matched to a gene: 6. In nucleotides, the CDR3 is TGTGCCAGCAGCTGGGGACTAGCGATGGGCTACGAGCAGTACTTC. As protein: CASSWGLAMGYEQYF.

This clonotype was observed a few times. The V call is TRBV5-1, the J call TRBJ1-5; TRBD1 matches 8 bases. The CDR3 consists of 14 residues. Germline V gives CDR1 SGHRS, CDR2 YFSETQ. The V segment lost 4 bases and the J segment 5 bases; nucleotides outside the gene matches: 5. The CDR3 protein is CASSPDRVDQPQHF. CDR3 DNA sequence: TGCGCCAGCAGCCCGGACAGGGTCGATCAGCCCCAGCATTTT.